These T cell receptor beta chains were read from a single sample in a study of blood T cell repertoires in COVID-19. This table comes from immunoSEQ multiplex PCR, and its TCRdb copy is limited to in-frame clones, with some not included. The table lists about 300,000 clones, around 82% of them singletons. The specimen sequenced was peripheral blood. The receptors derive from a woman between 50 and 59 years old with acute or convalescent COVID-19. Each CDR3 is given with its conserved first and last residue. The D gene is left open where the match is weak. The listing skips clone size in some rows; elsewhere it reads once, few, many or a size class.

CDR3 DNA | CDR3 protein | clone size | V gene | D gene | J gene
TGTGCCAGCAGGAAGGACAGGGCCAACACTGAAGCTTTCTTT | CASRKDRANTEAFF | . | TRBV6-5 | TRBD1 | TRBJ1-1
TGCGCCAGCAGCCCAGGATCTTTCCTTCTCTCCTATAATTCACCCCTCCACTTT | CASSPGSFLLSYNSPLHF | . | TRBV5-1 | . | TRBJ1-6
TGCGCCAGCAGCCAAGAAACAGGGGAAAAACTGTTTTTT | CASSQETGEKLFF | . | TRBV4-3 | . | TRBJ1-4
TGCGCCAGCAGCAGGGCGGGGGAGTTGAATGAGCAGTTCTTC | CASSRAGELNEQFF | . | TRBV5-1 | TRBD2 | TRBJ2-1
TGCGCCAGCAGACAACAGGGCGGGAACTATGGCTACACCTTC | CASRQQGGNYGYTF | . | TRBV5-1 | . | TRBJ1-2
TGTGCCAGCAGCTCAACTAGCGGCACAGATACGCAGTATTTT | CASSSTSGTDTQYF | . | TRBV11-1 | TRBD2 | TRBJ2-3
TGCAGCGCGGGACAGGGTGGAGAAAAACTGTTTTTT | CSAGQGGEKLFF | . | TRBV29-1 | TRBD1 | TRBJ1-4
TGCGCCAGCAGCCCTGGACAGGGAACTTTCTATGGCTACACCTTC | CASSPGQGTFYGYTF | . | TRBV4-3 | TRBD1 | TRBJ1-2
TGTGCCAGCAGAGAAATTCAGGCTTCTCGGGCTTTCTTT | CASREIQASRAFF | . | TRBV2 | . | TRBJ1-1
TGTGCCAGTAGTATAGACCGGGACAGGGGGCCGATGAACACTGAAGCTTTCTTT | CASSIDRDRGPMNTEAFF | . | TRBV19 | TRBD1 | TRBJ1-1
TGTGCCAGCACCCCAGACTGGGGGGGGAACTATGGCTACACCTTC | CASTPDWGGNYGYTF | . | TRBV11-2 | . | TRBJ1-2
TGTGCCAGCAGCTTAGGCCACGGGCCCCAGCATTTT | CASSLGHGPQHF | . | TRBV7-9 | . | TRBJ1-5
TGTGCCAGCTCACCACCACTAGCGGGGGGACCGGAGACCCAGTACTTC | CASSPPLAGGPETQYF | . | TRBV18 | TRBD2 | TRBJ2-5
TGTGCCAGCACCAAACTAAGCACCGGGGAGCTGTTTTTT | CASTKLSTGELFF | . | TRBV27 | . | TRBJ2-2
TGTGCCACCCGAGGGCAGGCCGCCTATGGCTACACCTTC | CATRGQAAYGYTF | . | TRBV6-5 | . | TRBJ1-2
TGTGCCAGCATGACGCTCTCCGGGAATGAGCAGTTCTTC | CASMTLSGNEQFF | . | TRBV5-4 | . | TRBJ2-1
TGCGCCAGCAGCCTTAATATAGTGACTGAAGCTTTCTTT | CASSLNIVTEAFF | . | TRBV4-3 | . | TRBJ1-1
TGTGCCAGCTCACTCCTAGGAGGCACAGATACGCAGTATTTT | CASSLLGGTDTQYF | . | TRBV18 | . | TRBJ2-3
TGCGCCAGCATCAGCAGCGGGAACTACAATGAGCAGTTCTTC | CASISSGNYNEQFF | once | TRBV10-2 | TRBD2 | TRBJ2-1
TGCGCCAGCAGCTTGGCCACCAGCGGGAGAGCGGAGACCCAGTACTTC | CASSLATSGRAETQYF | . | TRBV5-1 | TRBD2 | TRBJ2-5
TGTGCCAGCAGCTTTTACAGGGCGTCTGAGCAGTTCTTC | CASSFYRASEQFF | few | TRBV7-2 | . | TRBJ2-1
TGTGCCCCCGGGGGGCGGAAAGGTCGAGCCCATAGCAATCAGCCCCAGCATTTT | CAPGGRKGRAHSNQPQHF | few | TRBV27 | . | TRBJ1-5
TGTGCCTGGAGTTATAAGAACACTGAAGCTTTCTTT | CAWSYKNTEAFF | . | TRBV30 | . | TRBJ1-1
TGTGCCAGTAGTATAACAGGGGCCCAGTACTTC | CASSITGAQYF | . | TRBV19 | TRBD1 | TRBJ2-5
TGCGCCAGCAGCCAAGATACCTTGCGGGGATGGAGGAACACTGAAGCTTTCTTT | CASSQDTLRGWRNTEAFF | . | TRBV4-1 | . | TRBJ1-1
TGCGCCAGCAGCCAACCTGCAGCAGGGGGCACTGAAGCTTTCTTT | CASSQPAAGGTEAFF | . | TRBV4-1 | TRBD1 | TRBJ1-1
TGCAGCGTTGAGGGGGGGTTGTACAATGAGCAGTTCTTC | CSVEGGLYNEQFF | . | TRBV29-1 | TRBD2 | TRBJ2-1